The T cell receptor beta chain under discussion was sequenced for a study of T-cell memory formation after mild COVID-19. On the study more broadly: In these data, TCR clusters were largely donor specific.

With 5 bases removed from V and 1 base from J, the gap between germline ends came to 8 bases. This CDR3 is built from 13 residues. CDR1 and CDR2 from the germline V gene are SGHTA and FQGNSA. TCRdb re-analysed the 5' RACE reads in MiXCR, keeping a single row per CDR3 protein. The sample carries roughly 130,000 distinct CDR3 sequences, 17% recorded once. This clonotype was observed many times. The TCR sequence derives from a man aged 18 to 29 who had mild COVID-19 (a few samples of this study predate the infection). Cell type and time point are not known. Material: PBMCs or a T cell subset sorted from them (not recorded which). V gene TRBV7-2 combines with J gene TRBJ1-1; D unresolved. DNA of the CDR3: TGTGCCAGCAGCACCCAGGCGAACACTGAAGCTTTCTTT. It specifies CASSTQANTEAFF.